This T cell receptor (beta chain) was identified in a study of tumour-infiltrating T cells in Burkitt lymphoma. The repertoire was sequenced with immunoSEQ multiplex PCR; TCRdb's copy has only in-frame clones and lacks some. The sample includes roughly 9,100 clones, approximately 65% seen only once; the top ten take approximately 5.6%. The germline V and J ends were trimmed by 5 bases and 6 bases, with 13 bases remaining between them. Germline assignment: CDR1 MNHNY and CDR2 SVGAGI (reference sequence). The length of the CDR3 is 13 residues. This clonotype was sampled from a human donor with diffuse large B-cell lymphoma. The chain is built from TRBV6-6 and TRBJ1-2, with D possibly matching TRBD1 (5 bases). The sequenced sample was tumor tissue. The CDR3 protein is CASSTGGIDGYTF. The CDR3 bases are TGTGCCAGCAGTACGGGGGGAATTGATGGCTACACCTTC.